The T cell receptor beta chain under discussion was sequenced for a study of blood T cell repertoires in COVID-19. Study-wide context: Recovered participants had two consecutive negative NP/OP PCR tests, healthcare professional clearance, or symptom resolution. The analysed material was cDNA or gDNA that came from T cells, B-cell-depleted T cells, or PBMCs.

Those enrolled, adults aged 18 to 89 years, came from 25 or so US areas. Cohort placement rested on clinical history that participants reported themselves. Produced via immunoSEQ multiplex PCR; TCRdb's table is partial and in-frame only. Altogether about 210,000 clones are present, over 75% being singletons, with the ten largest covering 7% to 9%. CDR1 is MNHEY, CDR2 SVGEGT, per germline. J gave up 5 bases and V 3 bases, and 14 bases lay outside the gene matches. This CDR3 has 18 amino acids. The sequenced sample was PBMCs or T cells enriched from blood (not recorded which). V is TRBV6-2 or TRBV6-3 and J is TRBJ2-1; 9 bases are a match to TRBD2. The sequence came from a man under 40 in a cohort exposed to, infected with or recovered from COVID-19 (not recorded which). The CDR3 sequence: CASSYFIAGGNLNNEQFF. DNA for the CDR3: TGTGCCAGCAGTTATTTTATCGCGGGAGGGAATCTAAACAATGAGCAGTTCTTC.